The sequence of this TCR beta chain was determined in a study of CD8 T cells in Susac syndrome. The V segment lost 4 bases and the J segment 2 bases; nucleotides outside the gene matches: 10. This CDR3 is 16 amino acids long. The germline CDR1 and CDR2 sequences are ENHRY and SYGVKD. When the RNA was reverse transcribed, random hexamers were used with an input of roughly 0.5 to 1 ug. A single record per CDR3 protein comes from TCRdb applying MiXCR to the immunoSEQ multiplex PCR reads. The table records around 130,000 distinct CDR3 sequences, around 80% of them present only once. The origin of this receptor is a human donor with multiple sclerosis. Sequencing was carried out using CD8+ T cells from PBMCs. The rearrangement links TRBV10-3 to TRBJ2-5, with 7 bases that match TRBD1. For the CDR3, the DNA is TGTGCCATCAGTGTCGTCAGGGGGTATGATCAAGAGACCCAGTACTTC. This gives the protein CAISVVRGYDQETQYF.